Presented here are 21 T cell receptor beta chains from one specimen sequenced in a study of memory CD4+ T cells and cytomegalovirus serostatus. Single viable CD3+CD4+CD8-CD45RO+ cells were sorted as the memory CD4+ T cells. Some clones are missing from TCRdb's copy, which holds only in-frame ones; the method was immunoSEQ multiplex PCR. In the table there are roughly 50,000 clones, 70% to 80% of which are singletons. The sequencing input was memory CD4+ T cells from blood. These receptors all come from an adult in good health and CMV-seronegative.

This clone has a handful of counts. The chain links TRBV19 to TRBJ2-1; D possibly corresponds to TRBD1 (5 bases). Germline CDR1 is LNHDA and CDR2 is SQIVND (reference sequence). V lost 7 bases to trimming and J lost 4 bases, with 14 bases between them. This CDR3 has 14 amino acids. The CDR3 nucleotides read TGTGCCAGTACCTCCTTTACAGGTTACAATGAGCAGTTCTTC. This sequence encodes CASTSFTGYNEQFF.

This chain links TRBV7-8 with TRBJ2-3; the match to TRBD2 covers 7 bases. From germline, CDR1 is SGHVS and CDR2 FQNEAQ. Trimming at V came to 1 base and at J to 2 bases, leaving 6 bases not matched to a gene. This CDR3 is 16 amino acids long. The CDR3 region has the DNA TGTGCCAGCAGCTTAGTTGGCGGGGGAGTCACAGATACGCAGTATTTT. It translates to CASSLVGGGVTDTQYF.

The genes are TRBV7-9 and TRBJ2-2; D is unresolved. The CDR3 has 15 residues. CDR1 SEHNR and CDR2 FQNEAQ come from the germline V gene (reference sequence). Trimming left V 1 base short and J 1 base short, with 7 bases between. CDR3 DNA sequence: TGTGCCAGCAGCTTAGGGACCGGGAACACCGGGGAGCTGTTTTTT. Its translation: CASSLGTGNTGELFF.

This clone was seen only once. V usage is TRBV6-5 and J usage is TRBJ2-5, with TRBD2 matching 11 bases. Losses at the gene ends were 6 bases for V and 9 bases for J; bases not matched to a gene: 15. CDR1 MNHEY and CDR2 SVGAGI come from the germline V gene. The CDR3 extends over 16 amino acids. The chain's CDR3 is CASSYRGTSGPGAQYF. CDR3 coding DNA: TGTGCCAGCAGCTACCGCGGGACTAGCGGTCCGGGGGCCCAGTACTTC.

The rearrangement uses TRBV5-6 and TRBJ2-3, with D unresolved. The CDR3 has 17 residues. CDR1 and CDR2 from the germline V gene are SGHDT and YYEEEE. Trimming took off 2 bases at V and 0 bases at J, with 16 bases between the two ends. The DNA of the CDR3 is TGTGCCAGCAGCTTCTTAAGTGGGTCAGGCAGCACAGATACGCAGTATTTT. Translating it yields CASSFLSGSGSTDTQYF.

The chain recombines TRBV4-3 with TRBJ2-3; TRBD2 agrees at 7 bases. The germline V gene has CDR1 LGHNA and CDR2 YSLEER. The trim removed 0 bases at V and 6 bases at J, leaving 6 bases unmatched. The CDR3 has 15 amino acids. The CDR3 reads CASSQELTSRDTQYF. CDR3 sequence (DNA): TGCGCCAGCAGCCAAGAGTTGACTAGCAGGGATACGCAGTATTTT.

This rearrangement joins TRBV6-6 to TRBJ2-1; 10 nucleotides align to TRBD2. The ends lost 9 bases at V and 7 bases at J; junction bases unmatched: 3. This CDR3 has 12 residues. From germline, CDR1 is MNHNY and CDR2 SVGAGI (reference sequence). CDR3 in amino acids: CASKREGNEQFF. DNA of the CDR3: TGTGCCAGTAAGCGGGAGGGTAATGAGCAGTTCTTC.

The chain uses TRBV5-5 and TRBJ1-1, with D perhaps TRBD1 (6 bases). V lost 4 bases, J lost 8 bases, and 15 bases lay in between. Looked up from germline, CDR1 is SGHKS and CDR2 is YYEKEE (reference sequence). The CDR3 sequence is 13 residues long. The CDR3 is CASSPTPGQEAFF. As DNA, the CDR3 is TGTGCCAGCAGCCCTACTCCTGGACAGGAAGCTTTCTTT.

The rearrangement joins TRBV7-9 to TRBJ1-1, with D hard to call. Trimming took 3 bases from V and 0 from J, leaving 11 bases between them. Germline loops: CDR1 SEHNR, CDR2 FQNEAQ (reference sequence). This CDR3 contains 15 residues. For the CDR3, the DNA is TGTGCCAGCAGCTTGAAGGAGCGGCTGAACACTGAAGCTTTCTTT. Protein sequence: CASSLKERLNTEAFF.

This chain connects TRBV5-6 to TRBJ1-4, with 7 bases fitting TRBD1. The ends lost 5 bases at V and 2 bases at J; junction bases unmatched: 3. Germline V gene sequence: CDR1 SGHDT, CDR2 YYEEEE. This CDR3 has 14 residues. The CDR3 DNA is TGTGCCAGCAGTTTACAGGGGACTAATGAAAAACTGTTTTTT. This sequence encodes CASSLQGTNEKLFF.

The chain couples TRBV6-5 to TRBJ2-1; D gene ambiguous. The CDR3 loop spans 14 amino acids. Germline CDR1 and CDR2: MNHEY and SVGAGI. Trimming shortened V by 5 bases and J by 6 bases, and 14 bases separated the two germline ends. CDR3 in amino acids: CASSPGLSSNEQFF. The CDR3 bases are TGTGCCAGCAGTCCCGGTCTCAGCAGCAATGAGCAGTTCTTC.

This clone was observed a single time. Other DNA sequences in this specimen translate into the identical CDR3. The rearrangement links TRBV28 to TRBJ2-7, with D uncertain. V was cut by 6 bases and J by 3 bases, with 6 bases left in between. From germline, CDR1 is MDHEN and CDR2 SYDVKM. The CDR3 covers 11 residues. The CDR3 reads CASSRRYEQYF. The CDR3, as DNA: TGTGCCAGCAGCAGACGCTACGAGCAGTACTTC. The entire variable domain, with the rest obtained from reference TRBV28 and TRBJ2-7, is as follows: DVKVTQSSRYLVKRTGEKVFLECVQDMDHENMFWYRQDPGLGLRLIYFSYDVKMKEKGDIPEGYSVSREKKERFSLILESASTNQTSMYLCASSRRYEQYFGPGTRLTVT.

V and J are TRBV2 and TRBJ2-7; D unresolved. This CDR3 spans 11 amino acids. Looked up from germline, CDR1 is SNHLY and CDR2 is FYNNEI. With 1 base removed from V and 12 bases from J, the gap between germline ends came to 10 bases. The CDR3 region has the DNA TGTGCCAGCAGTGAAGGGGCTGTTCCGTACTTC. Protein sequence: CASSEGAVPYF.

This chain uses TRBV18 with TRBJ1-1; 7 positions match TRBD1. Germline V gene lookup returns CDR1 KGHSH and CDR2 LQKENI. The CDR3 runs to 14 residues. Trimming took 2 bases from V and 7 from J; bases not matched to a gene: 7. CDR3 sequence (DNA): TGTGCCAGCTCACCAAGACAGGGAAGCGATGAAGCTTTCTTT. Protein product: CASSPRQGSDEAFF.

This chain uses TRBV11-2 with TRBJ2-7, with D possibly matching TRBD1 (6 bases). V lost 4 bases, J lost 1 base, and 17 bases lay in between. Germline lookup yields CDR1 SGHAT and CDR2 FQNNGV. The CDR3 runs 16 residues. As DNA, the CDR3 is TGTGCCAGCAGCTCACTTGGGGCAGGGGATTCCTACGAGCAGTACTTC. This encodes CASSSLGAGDSYEQYF.

This clone showed up just a few times. The chain recombines TRBV30 with TRBJ2-5; possible D gene TRBD2, 6 bases. Trimming took 6 bases from V and 2 from J, leaving 10 bases between them. The germline CDR1 and CDR2 sequences are GTSNPN and SVGIG (reference sequence). This CDR3 contains 12 residues. CDR3 loop: CACSGEQETQYF. CDR3 sequence (DNA): TGTGCCTGCTCGGGAGAACAAGAGACCCAGTACTTC.

The CDR3 is CASRLGETQYF. The CDR3 nucleotides read TGTGCCAGCAGGCTGGGGGAGACCCAGTACTTC. V and J are TRBV6-1 and TRBJ2-5, with D uncertain. This CDR3 is 11 amino acids long. Germline CDR1 is MNHNS and CDR2 is SASEGT. The V gene lost 6 bases and the J gene lost 5 bases, with 7 bases spanning the gap.

V gene TRBV7-3 combines with J gene TRBJ2-7, with 10 positions matching TRBD1. There are 15 residues in the CDR3. The V and J ends lost 4 bases and 9 bases, in that order; junction bases with no gene match: 12. In germline, CDR1 is SGHTA, CDR2 FQGTGA. This CDR3 reads CASSSSGTGDGRQYF. CDR3 coding DNA: TGTGCCAGCAGCTCGTCCGGGACAGGGGACGGAAGGCAGTACTTC.

This sequence joins TRBV28 and TRBJ2-3; no definite D call. There are 12 residues in the CDR3. The ends were cut back, 5 bases at V and 2 bases at J, with 5 bases in the middle. Germline assignment: CDR1 MDHEN and CDR2 SYDVKM. The CDR3 coding sequence is TGTGCCAGCAGTCCGCCCACAGATACGCAGTATTTT. As protein: CASSPPTDTQYF.

The rearrangement joins TRBV7-2 to TRBJ2-7; no clear D. Per germline, CDR1 SGHTA and CDR2 FQGNSA. V was clipped by 4 bases and J by 6 bases, with 10 bases between them. The CDR3 spans 12 residues. CDR3 region: CASSSSRVEQYF. The CDR3 nucleotides read TGTGCCAGCAGCTCCTCGCGAGTCGAGCAGTACTTC.

The chain couples TRBV7-9 to TRBJ2-5, with 10 bases that match TRBD2. V shed 1 base and J 0 bases; nucleotides not matched to a gene: 5. The CDR3 has 17 residues. Germline CDR1 and CDR2: SEHNR and FQNEAQ (reference sequence). In DNA, the CDR3 is TGTGCCAGCAGCTTAGTTAAAGCGGGGGGGTACCAAGAGACCCAGTACTTC. As protein: CASSLVKAGGYQETQYF. The complete variable domain, with remaining parts taken from reference TRBV7-9 and TRBJ2-5, reads DTGVSQNPRHKITKRGQNVTFRCDPISEHNRLYWYRQTLGQGPEFLTYFQNEAQLEKSRLLSDRFSAERPKGSFSTLEIQRTEQGDSAMYLCASSLVKAGGYQETQYFGPGTRLLVL.